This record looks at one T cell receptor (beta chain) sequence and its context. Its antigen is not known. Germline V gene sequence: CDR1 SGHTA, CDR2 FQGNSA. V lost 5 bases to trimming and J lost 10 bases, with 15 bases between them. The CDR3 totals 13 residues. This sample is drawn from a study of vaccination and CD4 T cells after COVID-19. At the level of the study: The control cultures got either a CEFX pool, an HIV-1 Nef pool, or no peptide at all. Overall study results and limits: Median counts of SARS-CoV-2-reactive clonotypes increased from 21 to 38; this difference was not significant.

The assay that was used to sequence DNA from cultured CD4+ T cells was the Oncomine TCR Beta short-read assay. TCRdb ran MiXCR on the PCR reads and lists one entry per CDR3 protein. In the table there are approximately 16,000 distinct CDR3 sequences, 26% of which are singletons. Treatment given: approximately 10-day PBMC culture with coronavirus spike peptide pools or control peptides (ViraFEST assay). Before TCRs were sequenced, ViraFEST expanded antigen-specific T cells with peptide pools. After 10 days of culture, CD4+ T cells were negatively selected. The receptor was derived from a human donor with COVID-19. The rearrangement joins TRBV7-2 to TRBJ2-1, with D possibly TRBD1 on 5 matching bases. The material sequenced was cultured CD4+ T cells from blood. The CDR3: CASSRPKQEEQFF. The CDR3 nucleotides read TGTGCCAGCAGCCGGCCTAAACAGGAAGAGCAGTTCTTC.